The 21 T cell receptor beta chains below were found in one sample sequenced in a study of metastatic and nonmetastatic thyroid tumors. TCRdb recomputed clones from the PCR reads via MiXCR. The sample records approximately 26,000 clones, under 30% being singletons. Before thyroid surgery, none of the patients had received any treatment. Sequencing was performed on blood. These receptors originate from a female donor with papillary thyroid cancer or a benign thyroid nodule (not recorded which). Some clones in this sample may be carry-over from other donors' samples.

The chain employs TRBV9 and TRBJ1-2, with D possibly being TRBD1 (5 bases). Trimming removed 0 bases from V and 2 bases from J, with 11 bases in between. Germline V gene sequence: CDR1 SGDLS, CDR2 YYNGEE. The CDR3 spans 15 residues. CDR3 sequence: CASSVGGDVNYGYTF. CDR3 DNA sequence: TGTGCCAGCAGCGTAGGCGGGGACGTCAACTATGGCTACACCTTC.

As regards this clone: One junction end disagrees with the germline gene, perhaps due to a read error. The V and J genes are TRBV12-3 or TRBV12-4 and TRBJ1-1, with D tentatively TRBD1 (6 bases). The CDR3 sequence is 15 residues long. The CDR3 here is CASSRGGDIPTETFF. The CDR3 DNA sequence: TGTGCCAGCAGCCGGGGGGGGGACATCCCCACTGAAACTTTCTTT.

This clone was seen a few times. V usage is TRBV27 and J usage is TRBJ2-7; the D gene is possibly TRBD2 (6 bases). The CDR3 is 15 amino acids. The V end lost 4 bases, the J end lost 2 bases, and 15 bases lay between the germline ends. Germline loops: CDR1 MNHEY, CDR2 SMNVEV (reference sequence). The CDR3 spells CASSSAGVDPYEQYF. DNA for the CDR3: TGTGCCAGCAGTTCAGCGGGTGTTGACCCCTACGAGCAGTACTTC.

This clone showed up just a few times. At one end, the junction sequence differs from germline, possibly due to a read error. V is TRBV12-3 or TRBV12-4 and J is TRBJ2-3, with 10 bases fitting TRBD1. CDR3 length: 14 residues. The CDR3: CASVRQGAGDTRYF. CDR3 DNA: TGTGCCAGCGTCCGACAGGGGGCAGGGGATACGCGGTATTTT.

This clone was seen ten or more times. The chain is built from TRBV19 and TRBJ2-1; 9 bases align to TRBD2. The CDR3 has 19 amino acids. The V gene end was trimmed by 6 bases and the J gene end by 10 bases; junction bases not matched to a gene: 25. CDR1 and CDR2 from the germline V gene are LNHDA and SQIVND (reference sequence). The CDR3 reads CASRPDKGRGRAGLQEQFF. The CDR3 region has the DNA TGTGCCAGTAGACCCGACAAGGGGCGCGGGAGGGCCGGTCTACAGGAGCAGTTCTTC.

By share of the sample, this clone is medium-sized (0.01 to 0.1%). V gene TRBV12-3 or TRBV12-4 combines with J gene TRBJ1-2; D call uncertain. This CDR3 has 12 amino acids. V was clipped by 3 bases and J by 4 bases, with 6 bases between them. Here the CDR3 reads CASSFGRYGYTF. Here the CDR3 DNA reads TGTGCCAGCAGTTTCGGACGCTATGGCTACACCTTC.

This clone was seen repeatedly, ten times or more. This rearrangement joins TRBV9 to TRBJ2-1; D gene unclear. This CDR3 contains 15 residues. V was trimmed by 0 bases and J by 1 base, leaving 8 bases between them. Germline V gene data show CDR1 as SGDLS and CDR2 as YYNGEE. The CDR3: CASSVGELSYNEQFF. DNA for the CDR3: TGTGCCAGCAGCGTAGGCGAGCTATCCTACAATGAGCAGTTCTTC.

A remark on this clone: The conserved closing phenylalanine or tryptophan is absent in this CDR3, likely reflecting a read error. The rearrangement uses TRBV19 and TRBJ1-5; TRBD1 is a possible D gene (5 bases). The CDR3 totals 14 residues. Germline values: CDR1 LNHDA, CDR2 SQIVND (reference sequence). V shed 10 bases and J shed 5 bases, with 18 bases lying between them. CDR3 protein: CAISQGTKYQPQHS. DNA of the CDR3: TGTGCCATTTCCCAAGGGACCAAATATCAGCCCCAGCATTCT.

This clone showed up many times. This chain links TRBV12-3 or TRBV12-4 with TRBJ1-1, with 9 bases fitting TRBD1. The ends lost 6 bases at V and 5 bases at J; junction bases unmatched: 7. This CDR3 contains 14 residues. The CDR3 protein is CASRETGGRTEAFF. The CDR3 coding sequence is TGTGCCAGCAGGGAAACAGGGGGCAGAACTGAAGCTTTCTTT.

In this sample, this clone is medium-sized. The CDR3 sequence is CASSKRTSGSNEQFF. The CDR3 DNA sequence: TGTGCCAGCAGTAAAAGGACTAGCGGGAGCAATGAGCAGTTCTTC. The V and J genes are TRBV28 and TRBJ2-1; 13 bases match TRBD2. There are 15 residues in the CDR3. The junction had 4 bases not matched to a gene; V was cut back by 5 bases and J by 6 bases. Germline assignment: CDR1 MDHEN and CDR2 SYDVKM.

V gene TRBV6-1 combines with J gene TRBJ2-7; 7 bases line up with TRBD1. The trim removed 8 bases at V and 2 bases at J, leaving 12 bases unmatched. Germline V lookup: CDR1 MNHNS, CDR2 SASEGT. The CDR3 consists of 15 residues. CDR3 DNA sequence: TGTGCCAGCTCACTAACCGGGACAGATGCCTACGAGCAGTACTTC. The encoded protein is CASSLTGTDAYEQYF.

This clone was seen at least ten times. The gene calls are TRBV20-1 and TRBJ1-1; the D gene is possibly TRBD1 (5 bases). The CDR3 runs to 14 residues. Trimming pared 0 bases from V and 1 base from J, leaving 9 bases between. Germline V gene sequence: CDR1 DFQATT, CDR2 SNEGSKA (reference sequence). The CDR3 nucleotides read TGCAGTGCTAGAGATGATGGGGGGAACACTGAAGCTTTCTTT. This sequence encodes CSARDDGGNTEAFF.

This clone has only a few counts. V and J are TRBV19 and TRBJ1-2; 8 bases align to TRBD1. The CDR3 extends over 13 amino acids. The V gene's germline CDR1 is LNHDA and CDR2 SQIVND (reference sequence). The CDR3 is CASLGQATYGYTF. The CDR3 region has the DNA TGTGCGAGTTTGGGACAGGCTACCTATGGCTACACCTTC.

The V gene is TRBV11-3, the J gene TRBJ1-2; TRBD1 matches at 7 bases. The V and J ends lost 5 bases and 5 bases, in that order; junction bases with no gene match: 2. Germline loops: CDR1 SGHNT, CDR2 YENEEA. This CDR3 spans 12 amino acids. CDR3 loop: CASSQGGYGYTF. In DNA, the CDR3 is TGTGCCAGCAGCCAGGGGGGGTATGGCTACACCTTC.

This clone was seen a handful of times. This sequence joins TRBV12-3 or TRBV12-4 and TRBJ2-3; TRBD2 matches 9 bases. V lost 5 bases and J lost 4; bases outside the gene matches: 10. The CDR3 runs 16 residues. DNA for the CDR3: TGTGCCAGCAGTCTCCAGGCGGGAGGGGGGGCAGATACGCAGTATTTT. Translated, it gives CASSLQAGGGADTQYF.

This clone is medium-sized in the sample. The rearrangement links TRBV15 to TRBJ2-7, with D possibly matching TRBD1 (5 bases). The germline CDR1 and CDR2 sequences are LNHNV and YYDKDF (reference sequence). The CDR3 covers 14 residues. V was pared by 1 base and J by 2 bases, with 9 bases between. The CDR3 sequence is CATSRVGRAYEQYF. For the CDR3, the DNA is TGTGCCACCAGCAGAGTGGGCAGGGCCTACGAGCAGTACTTC.

This clone was seen a handful of times. The genes are TRBV7-2 and TRBJ2-3, with D unresolved. CDR3 size: 12 residues. V lost 4 bases and J lost 6, with 8 bases in between. Germline V gene sequence: CDR1 SGHTA, CDR2 FQGNSA. The CDR3 coding sequence is TGTGCCAGCAGCTCCTCTTTGGATACGCAGTATTTT. Translating gives CASSSSLDTQYF.

This clone was observed a handful of times. The V and J genes are TRBV19 and TRBJ2-2; D gene ambiguous. The germline V gene has CDR1 LNHDA and CDR2 SQIVND (reference sequence). CDR3 size: 15 residues. The V and J ends lost 7 bases and 3 bases respectively, with 15 bases between them. CDR3 sequence (DNA): TGTGCCAGTATCATAGGGCAGACATACACCGGGGAGCTGTTTTTT. Translated, it gives CASIIGQTYTGELFF.

This clone has just one count. The chain recombines TRBV20-1 with TRBJ2-3; D ambiguous. This CDR3 region has 14 residues. V gave up 0 bases and J gave up 2 bases, with 9 bases separating them. Germline V gene sequence: CDR1 DFQATT, CDR2 SNEGSKA (reference sequence). CDR3 in amino acids: CSAREMVYTDTQYF. CDR3 sequence (DNA): TGCAGTGCTAGAGAAATGGTCTACACAGATACGCAGTATTTT.

The chain joins TRBV20-1 to TRBJ1-2; 7 bases fit TRBD1. The ends lost 1 base at V and 6 bases at J; junction bases unmatched: 8. From germline, CDR1 is DFQATT and CDR2 SNEGSKA (reference sequence). The length of the CDR3 is 14 residues. The CDR3 nucleotides are TGCAGTGCTAGAGGAATAGGGGGCGCGGATGGCTACACCTTC. Translated: CSARGIGGADGYTF.

This clone was observed a handful of times. The gene calls are TRBV6-2 or TRBV6-3 and TRBJ2-7; TRBD1 aligns across 8 bases. Germline trimming cut 3 bases from V and 0 bases from J; bases unmatched to any gene: 4. Germline loops: CDR1 MNHEY, CDR2 SVGEGT. The CDR3 is 15 residues long. The CDR3 region is CASSYGTGFSYEQYF. CDR3 DNA sequence: TGTGCCAGCAGTTATGGGACAGGATTCTCCTACGAGCAGTACTTC.